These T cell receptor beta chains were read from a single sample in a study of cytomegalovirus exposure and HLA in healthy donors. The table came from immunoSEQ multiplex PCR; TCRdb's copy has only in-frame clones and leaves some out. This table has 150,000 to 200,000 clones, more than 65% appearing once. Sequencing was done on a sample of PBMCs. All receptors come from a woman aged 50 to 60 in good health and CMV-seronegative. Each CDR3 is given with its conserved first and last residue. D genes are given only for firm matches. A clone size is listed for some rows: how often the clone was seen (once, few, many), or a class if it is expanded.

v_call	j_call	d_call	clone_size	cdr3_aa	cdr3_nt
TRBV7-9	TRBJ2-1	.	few	CASSAPQDSCQFF	TGTGCCAGCAGCGCCCCCCAGGACAGCTGCCAGTTCTTC
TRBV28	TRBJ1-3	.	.	CASRLNPSGAGNTIYF	TGTGCCAGCAGACTGAACCCGTCAGGGGCTGGAAACACCATATATTTT
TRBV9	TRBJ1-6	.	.	CASSVEGGNSPLHF	TGTGCCAGCAGCGTAGAAGGGGGTAATTCACCCCTCCACTTT
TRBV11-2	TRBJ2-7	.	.	CASSFPGSYEQYF	TGTGCCAGCAGCTTCCCCGGTTCCTACGAGCAGTACTTC
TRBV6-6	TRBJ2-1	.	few	CASSKNRAFNNEQFF	TGTGCCAGCAGCAAAAACAGGGCTTTCAACAATGAGCAGTTCTTC
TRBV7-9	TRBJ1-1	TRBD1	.	CASSPQRTGDTEAFF	TGTGCCAGCAGCCCCCAAAGGACAGGGGACACTGAAGCTTTCTTT
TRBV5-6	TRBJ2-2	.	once	CASSIRQAYTGELFF	TGTGCCAGCAGCATAAGACAGGCCTACACCGGGGAGCTGTTTTTT
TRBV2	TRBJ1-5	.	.	CASSGRQSLGPQHF	TGTGCCAGCAGTGGGAGACAGTCGTTAGGGCCCCAGCATTTT
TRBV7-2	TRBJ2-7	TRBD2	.	CASSPGSGMSYEQYF	TGTGCCAGCAGCCCGGGTAGCGGGATGTCCTACGAGCAGTACTTC
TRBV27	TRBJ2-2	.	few	CASSLSRNTGELFF	TGTGCCAGCAGTTTATCCCGGAACACCGGGGAGCTGTTTTTT